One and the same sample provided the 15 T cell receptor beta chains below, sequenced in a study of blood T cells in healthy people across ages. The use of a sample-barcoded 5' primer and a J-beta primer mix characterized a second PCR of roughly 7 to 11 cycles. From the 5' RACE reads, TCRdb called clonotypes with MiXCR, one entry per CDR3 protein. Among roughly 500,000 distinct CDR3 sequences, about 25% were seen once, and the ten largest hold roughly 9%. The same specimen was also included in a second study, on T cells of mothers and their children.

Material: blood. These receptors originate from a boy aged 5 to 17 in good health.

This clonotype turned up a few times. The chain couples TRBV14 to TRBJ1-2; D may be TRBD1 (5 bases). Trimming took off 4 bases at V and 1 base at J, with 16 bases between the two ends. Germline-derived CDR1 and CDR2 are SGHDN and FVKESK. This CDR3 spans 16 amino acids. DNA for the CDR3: TGTGCCAGCAGCCCCTGGCCGGGACGACTTAACTATGGCTACACCTTC. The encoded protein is CASSPWPGRLNYGYTF.

The CDR3: CASSYSGTNTGELFF. The CDR3, as DNA: TGTGCCAGCAGTTACTCAGGGACGAACACCGGGGAGCTGTTTTTT. J is TRBJ2-2 and V is TRBV6-2 or TRBV6-3; unclear D gene. CDR3 length: 15 amino acids. Trimming took 0 bases from V and 0 from J, leaving 5 bases between them. CDR1 is MNHEY, CDR2 SVGEGT, per germline.

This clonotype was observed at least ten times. The CDR3 region is CASSPRAEETQYF. CDR3 coding DNA: TGTGCCAGCAGCCCCAGGGCTGAGGAGACCCAGTACTTC. The V and J genes are TRBV18 and TRBJ2-5; D possibly corresponds to TRBD1 (5 bases). Per germline, CDR1 KGHSH and CDR2 LQKENI. Trimming stripped 8 bases from V and 5 bases from J, with 15 bases between. The CDR3 has 13 residues.

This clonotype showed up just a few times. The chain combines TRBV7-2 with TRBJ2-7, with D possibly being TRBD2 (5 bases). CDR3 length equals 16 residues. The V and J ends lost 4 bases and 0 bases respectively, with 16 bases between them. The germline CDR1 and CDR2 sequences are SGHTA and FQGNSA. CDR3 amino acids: CASSYPRGLVSYEQYF. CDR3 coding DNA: TGTGCCAGCAGCTACCCCCGAGGGTTGGTCTCCTACGAGCAGTACTTC.

CDR3 region: CASSYSDLGQPQHF. Here the CDR3 DNA reads TGTGCCAGCAGTTACTCGGATTTGGGGCAGCCCCAGCATTTT. The chain links TRBV6-5 to TRBJ1-5; D gene uncertain. This CDR3 has 14 amino acids. V was trimmed by 0 bases and J by 7 bases, leaving 10 bases between them. CDR1 and CDR2 (germline): MNHEY, SVGAGI.

CDR3 in amino acids: CSAIQDLRAYEQYF. In DNA, the CDR3 is TGCAGTGCTATACAAGATCTTCGGGCCTACGAGCAGTACTTC. The gene calls are TRBV20-1 and TRBJ2-7; no clear D. Germline V lookup: CDR1 DFQATT, CDR2 SNEGSKA (reference sequence). There are 14 residues in the CDR3. Trimming pared 4 bases from V and 2 bases from J, leaving 15 bases between.

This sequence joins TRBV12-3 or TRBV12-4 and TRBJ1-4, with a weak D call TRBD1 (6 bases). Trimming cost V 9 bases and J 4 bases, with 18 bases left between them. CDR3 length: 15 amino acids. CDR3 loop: CASGSRTEHNEKLFF. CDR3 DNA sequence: TGTGCCAGTGGGAGCCGGACAGAACATAATGAAAAACTGTTTTTT.

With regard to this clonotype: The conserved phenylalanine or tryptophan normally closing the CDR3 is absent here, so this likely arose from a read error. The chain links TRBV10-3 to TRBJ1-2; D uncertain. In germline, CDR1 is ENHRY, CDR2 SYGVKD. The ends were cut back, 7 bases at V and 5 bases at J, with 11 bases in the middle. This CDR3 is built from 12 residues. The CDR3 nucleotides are TGTGCCATCAAGGACGGGTATTATGGCTACACCCTC. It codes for CAIKDGYYGYTL.

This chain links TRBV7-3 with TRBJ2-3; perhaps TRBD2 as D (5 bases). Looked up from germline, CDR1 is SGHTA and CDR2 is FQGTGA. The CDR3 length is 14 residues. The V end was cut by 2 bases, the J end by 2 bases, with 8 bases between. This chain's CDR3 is CASSLDGNTDTQYF. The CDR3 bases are TGTGCCAGCAGCTTAGACGGGAACACAGATACGCAGTATTTT. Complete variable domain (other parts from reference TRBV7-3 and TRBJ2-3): GAGVSQTPSNKVTEKGKYVELRCDPISGHTALYWYRQSLGQGPEFLIYFQGTGAADDSGLPNDRFFAVRPEGSVSTLKIQRTERGDSAVYLCASSLDGNTDTQYFGPGTRLTVL.

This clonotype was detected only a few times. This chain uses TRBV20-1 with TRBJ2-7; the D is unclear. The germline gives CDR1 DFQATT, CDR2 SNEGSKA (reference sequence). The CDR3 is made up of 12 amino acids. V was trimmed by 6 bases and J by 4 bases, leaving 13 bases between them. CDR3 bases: TGCAGTGCCGAACGGACGGAGTACGAGCAGTACTTC. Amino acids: CSAERTEYEQYF.

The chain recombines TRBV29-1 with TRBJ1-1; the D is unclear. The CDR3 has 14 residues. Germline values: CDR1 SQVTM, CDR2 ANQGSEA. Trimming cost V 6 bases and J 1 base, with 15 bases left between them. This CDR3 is CSVGHEGWNTEAFF. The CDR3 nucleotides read TGCAGCGTGGGCCACGAGGGCTGGAACACTGAAGCTTTCTTT.

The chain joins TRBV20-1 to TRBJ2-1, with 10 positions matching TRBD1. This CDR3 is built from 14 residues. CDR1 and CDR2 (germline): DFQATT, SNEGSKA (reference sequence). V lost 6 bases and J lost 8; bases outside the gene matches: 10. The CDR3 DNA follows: TGCAGTGCGACGACAGGGGGCGCCTGGGATGAGCAGTTCTTC. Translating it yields CSATTGGAWDEQFF.

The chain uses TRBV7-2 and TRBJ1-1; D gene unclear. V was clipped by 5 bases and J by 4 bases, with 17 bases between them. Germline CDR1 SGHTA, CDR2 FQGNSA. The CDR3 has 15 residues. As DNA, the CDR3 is TGTGCCAGCAGCCTAGGTGTGGCGTCGGGCACTGAAGCTTTCTTT. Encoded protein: CASSLGVASGTEAFF.

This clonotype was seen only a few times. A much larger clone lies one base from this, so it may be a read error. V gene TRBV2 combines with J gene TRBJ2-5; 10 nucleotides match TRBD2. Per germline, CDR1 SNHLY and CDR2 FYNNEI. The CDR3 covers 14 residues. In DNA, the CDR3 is TGTGCCAGCTCACTAGCGGGGCATTACAATGAGCAGTCCTTC. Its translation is CASSLAGHYNEQSF.

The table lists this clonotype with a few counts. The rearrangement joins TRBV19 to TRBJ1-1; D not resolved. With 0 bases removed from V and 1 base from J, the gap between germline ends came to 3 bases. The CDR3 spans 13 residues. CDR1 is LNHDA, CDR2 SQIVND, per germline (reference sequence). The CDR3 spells CASSIEGNTEAFF. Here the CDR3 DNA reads TGTGCCAGTAGTATAGAGGGGAACACTGAAGCTTTCTTT.